This is a list of T cell receptor beta chains from one sample in a study of OX40 agonist ivuxolimab in advanced cancers. Profiling relied on immunoSEQ multiplex PCR, and the TCRdb table lists in-frame clones only, not all of them. This table holds about 80,000 clones, around 90% found once. The starting material was CD4+ or CD8+ T cells sorted from blood, obtained in a trial of the OX40 agonist ivuxolimab. The origin of the receptors is an adult with an advanced solid tumor such as melanoma, head and neck, liver or kidney cancer. Both conserved end residues are part of each CDR3. D genes are given only for firm matches. Some rows have no size entry. The others give once, few or many, or a class for an expanded clone.

CDR3aa: CASSVSPIGELFF; CDR3nt: TGTGCCAGCAGCGTATCCCCAATCGGGGAGCTGTTTTTT; v_gene: TRBV9; d_gene: NA; j_gene: TRBJ2-2; abundance: NA
CDR3aa: CASSSPGLVGDTQYF; CDR3nt: TGTGCCAGCAGCTCGCCGGGACTAGTGGGAGATACGCAGTATTTT; v_gene: TRBV5-4; d_gene: TRBD2; j_gene: TRBJ2-3; abundance: NA
CDR3aa: CASSLGVLRQEPQHF; CDR3nt: TGTGCCAGCAGTTTAGGGGTTCTACGTCAAGAGCCCCAGCATTTT; v_gene: TRBV28; d_gene: NA; j_gene: TRBJ1-5; abundance: NA
CDR3aa: CASRERNEKLFF; CDR3nt: TGTGCCAGTAGGGAGAGAAATGAAAAACTGTTTTTT; v_gene: TRBV19; d_gene: NA; j_gene: TRBJ1-4; abundance: NA
CDR3aa: CASSLVRASGLGELFF; CDR3nt: TGTGCCAGCAGCTTAGTTAGGGCTAGCGGCCTCGGGGAGCTGTTTTTT; v_gene: TRBV7-9; d_gene: TRBD2; j_gene: TRBJ2-2; abundance: once
CDR3aa: CASSPYRLDTGELFF; CDR3nt: TGTGCCAGCAGCCCATACCGGTTGGACACCGGGGAGCTGTTTTTT; v_gene: TRBV7-2; d_gene: NA; j_gene: TRBJ2-2; abundance: NA
CDR3aa: CASSTQGASTDTQYF; CDR3nt: TGTGCCAGCAGTACCCAGGGTGCTAGCACAGATACGCAGTATTTT; v_gene: TRBV6-1; d_gene: NA; j_gene: TRBJ2-3; abundance: NA
CDR3aa: CASSLGQSYEQYF; CDR3nt: TGTGCCAGCAGCCTTGGACAGTCCTACGAGCAGTACTTC; v_gene: TRBV5-4; d_gene: NA; j_gene: TRBJ2-7; abundance: NA
CDR3aa: CASSQRQGANTGELFF; CDR3nt: TGTGCCAGCAGTCAACGACAGGGGGCGAACACCGGGGAGCTGTTTTTT; v_gene: TRBV14; d_gene: TRBD1; j_gene: TRBJ2-2; abundance: NA
CDR3aa: CASTRDRGYEQYF; CDR3nt: TGTGCCAGCACTCGAGACAGGGGGTACGAGCAGTACTTC; v_gene: TRBV11-2; d_gene: TRBD1; j_gene: TRBJ2-7; abundance: NA
CDR3aa: CASSRTGAVTEAFF; CDR3nt: TGTGCCAGCAGTCGGACAGGAGCGGTCACTGAAGCTTTCTTT; v_gene: TRBV6-4; d_gene: TRBD1; j_gene: TRBJ1-1; abundance: NA
CDR3aa: CASSFRDSYNEQFF; CDR3nt: TGCGCCAGCAGCTTCCGGGACAGCTACAATGAGCAGTTCTTC; v_gene: TRBV5-1; d_gene: TRBD1; j_gene: TRBJ2-1; abundance: NA
CDR3aa: CASRRTGYTGELFF; CDR3nt: TGTGCCAGCAGGAGGACAGGGTACACCGGGGAGCTGTTTTTT; v_gene: TRBV27; d_gene: TRBD1; j_gene: TRBJ2-2; abundance: NA
CDR3aa: CASSPRMERGGKFF; CDR3nt: TGTGCCAGCAGCCCCAGGATGGAGCGGGGGGGCAAGTTCTTC; v_gene: TRBV7-8; d_gene: TRBD2; j_gene: TRBJ2-1; abundance: few
CDR3aa: CASRSGFGPEGVGQPQHF; CDR3nt: TGTGCCAGTAGGAGCGGATTCGGACCGGAAGGGGTCGGTCAGCCCCAGCATTTT; v_gene: TRBV19; d_gene: NA; j_gene: TRBJ1-5; abundance: NA
CDR3aa: CASSAQPNTEAFF; CDR3nt: TGTGCCAGCAGCGCACAGCCTAACACTGAAGCTTTCTTT; v_gene: TRBV28; d_gene: NA; j_gene: TRBJ1-1; abundance: NA
CDR3aa: CASSIRSLQQFEQFF; CDR3nt: TGTGCCAGTAGTATCCGGTCCCTCCAACAATTCGAGCAGTTCTTC; v_gene: TRBV19; d_gene: NA; j_gene: TRBJ2-1; abundance: NA
CDR3aa: CASSPYVAGLTEAFF; CDR3nt: TGTGCCAGCAGCCCTTACGTCGCTGGACTCACTGAAGCTTTCTTT; v_gene: TRBV11-2; d_gene: NA; j_gene: TRBJ1-1; abundance: NA
CDR3aa: CASSPTRGAGVPYEQYF; CDR3nt: TGTGCCAGCTCACCGACGCGGGGAGCGGGAGTCCCCTACGAGCAGTACTTC; v_gene: TRBV18; d_gene: TRBD2; j_gene: TRBJ2-7; abundance: NA